These T cell receptor beta chains were read from a single sample in a study of CD8 T cells in Susac syndrome. TCRdb itself ran the immunoSEQ multiplex PCR reads through MiXCR, one entry per CDR3 protein. The table records approximately 300,000 distinct CDR3 sequences, approximately 85% of them present only once. Sequenced: CD8+ T cells from PBMCs. These receptors came from a human donor with multiple sclerosis. Both conserved end residues are part of each CDR3. D genes are given only for firm matches. Only some rows state a clone size, as once, few, many or a class for expanded clones.

. | . | TRBJ2-1 | TRBV14 | CASSQGGPFNEQFF | TGTGCCAGCAGCCAAGGGGGACCTTTCAATGAGCAGTTCTTC
. | . | TRBJ2-1 | TRBV7-9 | CASSFLGDSATYNEQFF | TGTGCCAGCAGCTTTCTGGGGGATTCCGCGACCTACAATGAGCAGTTCTTC
. | TRBD2 | TRBJ2-1 | TRBV7-9 | CASSWGERGEQFF | TGTGCCAGCAGCTGGGGGGAGCGGGGTGAGCAGTTCTTC
. | . | TRBJ1-5 | TRBV30 | CAWSITGGHQSQHF | TGTGCCTGGAGTATTACTGGGGGGCATCAGAGCCAGCATTTT
. | TRBD2 | TRBJ2-1 | TRBV5-6 | CASSLQRREGHYNEQFF | TGTGCCAGCAGCTTGCAGAGGCGGGAGGGTCACTACAATGAGCAGTTCTTC
. | . | TRBJ1-4 | TRBV19 | CASSTPEEVYHEKLFF | TGTGCCAGTAGTACGCCCGAGGAGGTCTATCATGAAAAACTGTTTTTT
. | . | TRBJ2-3 | TRBV6-5 | CASSLAPSTDTQYF | TGTGCCAGCAGTTTAGCGCCAAGCACAGATACGCAGTATTTT
few | . | TRBJ1-2 | TRBV27 | CASSPSHHYGYTF | TGTGCCAGCAGTCCCTCACACCACTATGGCTACACCTTC
once | TRBD2 | TRBJ2-1 | TRBV20-1 | CSARDTGTSNTEQFF | TGCAGTGCTAGAGATACCGGGACTAGTAACACTGAGCAGTTCTTC
. | . | TRBJ2-7 | TRBV9 | CASSKGGQEGPYEQYF | TGTGCCAGCAGCAAAGGCGGGCAGGAGGGTCCCTACGAGCAGTACTTC
once | . | TRBJ2-4 | TRBV27 | CASSSSMGGLDF | TGTGCCAGCAGTTCCTCGATGGGAGGTCTGGACTTC
. | . | TRBJ2-1 | TRBV12-3/TRBV12-4 | CASSDVGEGNNEQFF | TGTGCCAGCAGTGACGTCGGGGAAGGGAACAATGAGCAGTTCTTC
. | . | TRBJ1-1 | TRBV2 | CASRLHSDLTLNTEAFF | TGTGCCAGCAGGTTGCACTCGGATCTCACCTTGAACACTGAAGCTTTCTTT
. | TRBD1 | TRBJ2-2 | TRBV29-1 | CSVAPGQGGTGELFF | TGCAGCGTTGCCCCGGGACAGGGAGGGACCGGGGAGCTGTTTTTT
. | . | TRBJ2-7 | TRBV7-9 | CASSLAVGTFYEQYF | TGTGCCAGCAGCTTAGCGGTCGGGACTTTCTACGAGCAGTACTTC
. | . | TRBJ2-1 | TRBV24-1 | CATSDTGLSHYNEQFF | TGTGCCACCAGTGATACGGGACTCAGCCACTACAATGAGCAGTTCTTC
. | . | TRBJ2-1 | TRBV9 | CASSVLLAENEQFF | TGTGCCAGCAGCGTTTTACTAGCAGAAAATGAGCAGTTCTTC
. | . | TRBJ2-7 | TRBV27 | CASNPRGRRHEQYF | TGTGCCAGCAACCCTAGAGGGAGAAGACACGAGCAGTACTTC
. | . | TRBJ2-2 | TRBV28 | CASSFLASNTGELFF | TGTGCCAGCAGTTTTCTAGCGTCGAACACCGGGGAGCTGTTTTTT
. | . | TRBJ2-1 | TRBV21-1 | CASSKLVQGSNEQFF | TGTGCCAGCAGCAAATTGGTACAGGGATCCAATGAGCAGTTCTTC
. | TRBD1 | TRBJ2-6 | TRBV5-1 | CASSLGSQGVLSGANVLTF | TGCGCCAGCAGCTTGGGTTCGCAGGGGGTACTCTCTGGGGCCAACGTCCTGACTTTC
. | TRBD1 | TRBJ2-1 | TRBV15 | CALPDRGPSYNEQFF | TGTGCCCTACCGGACAGGGGCCCCTCCTACAATGAGCAGTTCTTC
. | TRBD2 | TRBJ2-1 | TRBV9 | CASSVVNGLGYNEQFF | TGTGCCAGCAGCGTAGTTAACGGACTAGGCTACAATGAGCAGTTCTTC
. | . | TRBJ2-5 | TRBV28 | CASSATDQETQYF | TGTGCCAGCAGTGCGACAGACCAAGAGACCCAGTACTTC
. | TRBD2 | TRBJ2-1 | TRBV10-3 | CAISEDWSGRADEQFF | TGTGCCATCAGTGAGGACTGGAGCGGGAGGGCCGATGAGCAGTTCTTC
. | . | TRBJ2-7 | TRBV7-2 | CASSPSRDNYEQYF | TGTGCCAGCAGCCCCTCTAGGGACAACTACGAGCAGTACTTC
. | TRBD1 | TRBJ2-5 | TRBV28 | CASSLRQGETQYF | TGTGCCAGCAGTTTGAGACAGGGGGAGACCCAGTACTTC
once | TRBD2 | TRBJ2-2 | TRBV5-6 | CASSPLLAGGPVGTGELFF | TGTGCCAGCAGCCCCCTACTAGCGGGAGGGCCTGTGGGCACCGGGGAGCTGTTTTTT
. | . | TRBJ2-1 | TRBV5-4 | CASSLRAEQFF | TGTGCCAGCAGCCTCCGGGCCGAGCAGTTCTTC
. | TRBD1 | TRBJ2-5 | TRBV29-1 | CSVVHRGRGETQYF | TGCAGCGTTGTCCACAGGGGGCGAGGGGAGACCCAGTACTTC
. | TRBD2 | TRBJ2-3 | TRBV20-1 | CSARDLAGTTDTQYF | TGCAGTGCTAGAGACCTAGCGGGGACCACAGATACGCAGTATTTT
. | TRBD2 | TRBJ2-7 | TRBV7-9 | CASSHTRTSGRYEQYF | TGTGCCAGCAGCCATACTAGGACTAGCGGGAGATACGAGCAGTACTTC
. | TRBD1 | TRBJ1-1 | TRBV6-1 | CASSPIQGLVTEAFF | TGTGCCAGCAGTCCTATACAGGGGTTAGTCACTGAAGCTTTCTTT
. | . | TRBJ2-2 | TRBV27 | CASSLYENTGELFF | TGTGCCAGCAGTTTATACGAGAACACCGGGGAGCTGTTTTTT
. | . | TRBJ2-5 | TRBV12-3/TRBV12-4 | CASSLDWGHQETQYF | TGTGCCAGCAGTTTGGATTGGGGGCATCAAGAGACCCAGTACTTC
. | TRBD2 | TRBJ2-1 | TRBV30 | CAWSRASGSSYNEQFF | TGTGCCTGGAGTCGGGCTAGCGGGTCCTCCTACAATGAGCAGTTCTTC
. | TRBD1 | TRBJ2-3 | TRBV27 | CASSMSGGEVVADTQYF | TGTGCCAGCAGTATGTCAGGGGGCGAGGTTGTGGCAGATACGCAGTATTTT
. | . | TRBJ1-4 | TRBV14 | CASSPYTTGEKLFF | TGTGCCAGCAGCCCCTACACCACAGGTGAAAAACTGTTTTTT
once | . | TRBJ2-1 | TRBV7-9 | CASSLVPDSYNEQFF | TGTGCCAGCAGCTTAGTTCCGGACTCCTACAATGAGCAGTTCTTC
. | . | TRBJ2-7 | TRBV19 | CASSIRALYEQYF | TGTGCCAGTAGTATCCGGGCTCTCTACGAGCAGTACTTC
. | TRBD1 | TRBJ1-5 | TRBV5-5 | CASSLVGQGGFNQPQHF | TGTGCCAGCAGCTTGGTGGGACAGGGCGGATTCAATCAGCCCCAGCATTTT
. | . | TRBJ2-7 | TRBV15 | CATSPSGRSSYEQYF | TGTGCCACCAGTCCATCAGGGCGCAGTTCCTACGAGCAGTACTTC
. | TRBD2 | TRBJ2-5 | TRBV20-1 | CSASGGLAGPRGETQYF | TGCAGTGCTAGTGGGGGACTAGCGGGCCCACGCGGAGAGACCCAGTACTTC
. | . | TRBJ2-3 | TRBV7-9 | CASSLRSDTQYF | TGTGCCAGCAGCTTACGGTCAGATACGCAGTATTTT
. | . | TRBJ2-7 | TRBV29-1 | CSVGGVHEQYF | TGCAGCGTTGGAGGGGTCCACGAGCAGTACTTC
. | . | TRBJ1-2 | TRBV27 | CASSLDGYGYTF | TGTGCCAGTAGCCTAGACGGTTATGGCTACACCTTC
. | TRBD1 | TRBJ2-7 | TRBV28 | CASSLRQGADEQYF | TGTGCCAGCAGTTTAAGACAGGGGGCTGACGAGCAGTACTTC
. | . | TRBJ2-7 | TRBV19 | CASSGGAAYEQYF | TGTGCCAGTAGCGGAGGGGCAGCCTACGAGCAGTACTTC
. | . | TRBJ1-2 | TRBV14 | CASSQDEMDGTPGYGYTF | TGTGCCAGCAGCCAAGACGAAATGGACGGGACCCCGGGTTATGGCTACACCTTC